Presented here are 32 T cell receptor beta chains from one specimen sequenced in a study of cytomegalovirus exposure and HLA in healthy donors. PCR was performed using 60 Vbeta and 13 Jbeta primers. The data were produced by immunoSEQ multiplex PCR, yet TCRdb's version contains in-frame clones alone and is incomplete. The table shows 110,000 to 150,000 clones, with 70% to 75% occurring only once. The sequencing input was PBMCs. The receptor source for this set is a woman between 25 and 40 years old in good health and CMV-seronegative.

The gene calls are TRBV7-9 and TRBJ2-1; possibly TRBD1 for D (6 bases). V lost 6 bases to trimming and J lost 10 bases, with 7 bases between them. CDR3 length: 10 residues. The germline CDR1 and CDR2 sequences are SEHNR and FQNEAQ (reference sequence). This CDR3 is CASRRGEQFF. CDR3 nucleotides: TGTGCCAGCAGGAGGGGGGAGCAGTTCTTC.

The chain recombines TRBV29-1 with TRBJ2-5; D may be TRBD1 (7 bases). The V and J ends lost 1 base and 7 bases respectively, with 19 bases between them. The length of the CDR3 is 15 residues. In germline, CDR1 is SQVTM, CDR2 ANQGSEA. CDR3 coding DNA: TGCAGCGTTGAAGGTGACAGGGATCCGCGGGGGACCCAGTACTTC. Translated, it gives CSVEGDRDPRGTQYF.

The chain uses TRBV25-1 and TRBJ2-3; 11 bases line up with TRBD1. Germline lookup yields CDR1 MGHDK and CDR2 SYGVNS. The CDR3 loop spans 16 amino acids. After removal of 2 bases from V and 2 bases from J, the junction contained 3 bases not matched to a gene. DNA for the CDR3: TGTGCCAGCAGTGAAGGGACAGGGGGACTCACAGATACGCAGTATTTT. Translation: CASSEGTGGLTDTQYF.

The chain couples TRBV6-6 to TRBJ2-5; D might be TRBD2 (6 bases). The V gene lost 8 bases and the J gene lost 7 bases, with 14 bases spanning the gap. The V gene's germline CDR1 is MNHNY and CDR2 SVGAGI (reference sequence). The CDR3 has 12 amino acids. This CDR3 is CASVEGGGTQYF. Written as DNA, the CDR3 is TGTGCCAGCGTTGAGGGAGGTGGGACCCAGTACTTC.

The V gene is TRBV29-1, the J gene TRBJ1-1; D is ambiguous. Germline loops: CDR1 SQVTM, CDR2 ANQGSEA. CDR3 length equals 13 residues. Deletions cut 3 bases from V and 5 bases from J, with 13 bases between. In DNA form, the CDR3 reads TGCAGCGTTGATGCCCGGGGAGGTACTGAAGCTTTCTTT. Translated, it gives CSVDARGGTEAFF.

V gene TRBV14 combines with J gene TRBJ2-5; 10 bases map to TRBD1. The trim removed 4 bases at V and 5 bases at J, leaving 10 bases unmatched. The CDR3 contains 16 residues. Germline lookup yields CDR1 SGHDN and CDR2 FVKESK. CDR3 residues: CASSPHPGQGTETQYF. DNA of the CDR3: TGTGCCAGCAGCCCCCACCCGGGACAGGGGACGGAGACCCAGTACTTC.

The table lists this clone with a count of one. The genes are TRBV11-3 and TRBJ1-6, with unresolved D. V was shortened by 5 bases and J by 12 bases, with 11 bases between the two germline ends. Germline assignment: CDR1 SGHNT and CDR2 YENEEA. This CDR3 contains 12 residues. The CDR3 DNA sequence: TGTGCCAGCAGCCGCGAACCGGGACCCCTCCACTTT. It specifies CASSREPGPLHF.

The V call is TRBV21-1, the J call TRBJ2-7; the table gives TRBD2 as D, unverified against the DNA. TRBV21-1 is given as a pseudogene. The length of the CDR3 is 15 residues. The CDR3 nucleotides read TGTGCCAGCAGCAAAGAGGAGCGGGAGAGTCACGAGCAGTACTTC. Encoded protein: CASSKEERESHEQYF.

This sequence joins TRBV7-9 and TRBJ2-6; D unresolved. CDR3 length: 13 residues. Germline assignment: CDR1 SEHNR and CDR2 FQNEAQ (reference sequence). V was clipped by 6 bases and J by 0 bases, with 3 bases between them. The CDR3 protein is CASSSSGANVLTF. In DNA form, the CDR3 reads TGTGCCAGCAGTAGCTCTGGGGCCAACGTCCTGACTTTC.

The gene calls are TRBV25-1 and TRBJ1-6; D not resolved. Germline V gives CDR1 MGHDK, CDR2 SYGVNS. V lost 2 bases, J lost 5 bases, and 4 bases lay in between. The CDR3 is 13 amino acids. The CDR3 here is CASSEQDNSPLHF. The CDR3 bases are TGTGCCAGCAGTGAACAGGATAATTCACCCCTCCACTTT.

This clone has just one count. Other nucleotide sequences in the sample specify the same CDR3. The chain has TRBV29-1 and TRBJ2-7; D is undetermined. Germline CDR1 and CDR2: SQVTM and ANQGSEA. V lost 4 bases and J lost 3, with 7 bases in between. The CDR3 sequence is 11 residues long. The CDR3 nucleotides are TGCAGCGTTGGGCTCCTCTACGAGCAGTACTTC. Translating it yields CSVGLLYEQYF.

Only a few counts were recorded for this clone. The V call is TRBV30, the J call TRBJ2-5; D remains ambiguous. The germline V and J ends were trimmed by 3 bases and 3 bases, with 5 bases remaining between them. The CDR3 is made up of 11 amino acids. The germline V gene encodes CDR1 GTSNPN and CDR2 SVGIG (reference sequence). The CDR3 reads CAWRLEETQYF. In DNA form, the CDR3 reads TGTGCCTGGAGGTTAGAAGAGACCCAGTACTTC.

This CDR3 reads CAIRDKANYGYTF. CDR3 coding DNA: TGTGCCATCCGGGACAAAGCTAACTATGGCTACACCTTC. This chain connects TRBV28 to TRBJ1-2, with TRBD1 as a possible D gene (6 bases). Germline V CDR1 and CDR2: MDHEN, SYDVKM. There are 13 residues in the CDR3. V shed 10 bases and J shed 0 bases, with 12 bases lying between them.

The chain couples TRBV6-1 to TRBJ2-7; D may be TRBD2 (6 bases). V lost 6 bases to trimming and J lost 5 bases, with 11 bases between them. This CDR3 has 12 amino acids. The germline V gene has CDR1 MNHNS and CDR2 SASEGT. The CDR3 spells CASRGWRDEQYF. CDR3 sequence (DNA): TGTGCCAGCAGGGGGTGGAGGGACGAGCAGTACTTC.

This chain links TRBV27 with TRBJ2-3; 9 nucleotides match TRBD2. V shed 5 bases and J 0 bases; nucleotides not matched to a gene: 3. Per the germline V gene, CDR1 is MNHEY and CDR2 is SMNVEV (reference sequence). CDR3 length equals 15 residues. CDR3 amino acids: CASSELAGSTDTQYF. Here the CDR3 DNA reads TGTGCCAGCAGTGAGCTAGCGGGGAGCACAGATACGCAGTATTTT.

The chain joins TRBV7-9 to TRBJ2-5, with a possible D match to TRBD2 (6 bases). The CDR3 loop spans 16 amino acids. Germline-derived CDR1 and CDR2 are SEHNR and FQNEAQ (reference sequence). V was cut by 1 base and J by 4 bases, with 16 bases left in between. The CDR3 loop reads CASSLDSTGVGETQYF. The DNA of the CDR3 is TGTGCCAGCAGCTTAGATTCGACGGGAGTCGGAGAGACCCAGTACTTC.

V gene TRBV7-2 combines with J gene TRBJ2-1, with 9 bases fitting TRBD1. CDR3 length: 15 amino acids. From germline, CDR1 is SGHTA and CDR2 FQGNSA. The junction had 6 bases not matched to a gene; V was cut back by 2 bases and J by 7 bases. CDR3 residues: CASSLPPQGANEQFF. The CDR3 coding sequence is TGTGCCAGCAGCTTACCCCCACAGGGGGCGAATGAGCAGTTCTTC.

This clone occurred once. The chain recombines TRBV7-2 with TRBJ2-2; 7 nucleotides line up with TRBD1. Germline CDR1 SGHTA, CDR2 FQGNSA. The V gene end was trimmed by 6 bases and the J gene end by 0 bases; junction bases not matched to a gene: 4. The CDR3 is made up of 15 amino acids. CDR3 protein: CASSRDSANTGELFF. The CDR3 DNA reads TGTGCCAGCAGTAGGGACAGCGCGAACACCGGGGAGCTGTTTTTT.

Comment on this clone: At one boundary the junction diverges from the germline segment, which might be a read error. The V call is TRBV7-7, the J call TRBJ2-7, with 9 positions matching TRBD1. The CDR3 spans 15 residues. Germline V gene lookup returns CDR1 SSHAT and CDR2 FNYEAQ (reference sequence). The CDR3 sequence: CASSLGTGSSYEQYF. The CDR3 nucleotides read TGTGCTAGCAGCTTAGGGACAGGGAGCTCCTACGAGCAGTACTTC.

The rearrangement joins TRBV9 to TRBJ2-2; D is ambiguous. Trimming removed 0 bases from V and 3 bases from J, with 9 bases in between. This CDR3 is built from 15 residues. Germline values: CDR1 SGDLS, CDR2 YYNGEE. The CDR3 DNA sequence: TGTGCCAGCAGCGTAGCTCCCCTAGACACCGGGGAGCTGTTTTTT. It translates to CASSVAPLDTGELFF.

This clone is a singleton in its sample. The chain joins TRBV19 to TRBJ2-1; 9 nucleotides agree with TRBD1. Trimming took 5 bases from V and 7 from J; bases not matched to a gene: 12. The length of the CDR3 is 16 residues. Germline V CDR1 and CDR2: LNHDA, SQIVND (reference sequence). The CDR3 region is CASSVTGGGSRNEQFF. The CDR3 DNA is TGTGCCAGTAGTGTGACAGGGGGGGGTTCACGAAATGAGCAGTTCTTC.

This chain joins TRBV6-6 and TRBJ1-5; 9 bases match TRBD1. CDR1 MNHNY and CDR2 SVGAGI come from the germline V gene (reference sequence). CDR3 length equals 15 residues. V dropped 5 bases and J dropped 6; count of bases not matched to a gene: 8. CDR3 nucleotide sequence: TGTGCCAGCAGTCTGCGACAGGGGGAGTTTCAGCCCCAGCATTTT. This codes for CASSLRQGEFQPQHF.

The V gene is TRBV7-8, the J gene TRBJ2-3; 10 bases agree with TRBD2. The CDR3 runs 15 residues. Germline CDR1 is SGHVS and CDR2 is FQNEAQ. Losses at the gene ends were 1 base for V and 6 bases for J; bases not matched to a gene: 4. This chain's CDR3 is CASSLVLAGEDTQYF. The CDR3 DNA reads TGTGCCAGCAGCTTAGTGCTAGCGGGAGAGGATACGCAGTATTTT.

The J gene is TRBJ2-1, the V gene TRBV5-1, with 8 bases identical to TRBD2. This CDR3 is 17 amino acids long. Germline CDR1 and CDR2: SGHRS and YFSETQ. The V and J ends lost 4 bases and 7 bases, in that order; junction bases with no gene match: 16. The CDR3 DNA sequence: TGCGCCAGCAGCCCGAGTCCCCTGGGCGGGGGGTCTAATGAGCAGTTCTTC. Its protein is CASSPSPLGGGSNEQFF.

This chain uses TRBV29-1 with TRBJ2-1; 11 nucleotides line up with TRBD2. The CDR3 runs 17 residues. V dropped 3 bases and J dropped 6; count of bases not matched to a gene: 13. Per germline, CDR1 SQVTM and CDR2 ANQGSEA. The CDR3 sequence: CSVDAFPTSGSSNEQFF. DNA for the CDR3: TGCAGCGTTGACGCCTTCCCTACTAGCGGGAGTTCCAATGAGCAGTTCTTC.

The J gene is TRBJ1-3, the V gene TRBV2, with TRBD1 matching 7 bases. CDR3 length: 12 residues. The J segment lost 7 bases and the V segment lost 7 bases, leaving 4 bases of the junction unmatched. Germline V gene lookup returns CDR1 SNHLY and CDR2 FYNNEI. CDR3 DNA: TGTGCCAGCATGGGACAGAGCAACACCATATATTTT. Translating it yields CASMGQSNTIYF.

The chain has TRBV28 and TRBJ2-7, with 10 nucleotides matching TRBD1. Germline-derived CDR1 and CDR2 are MDHEN and SYDVKM. The CDR3 runs to 16 residues. After removal of 4 bases from V and 2 bases from J, the junction contained 8 bases not matched to a gene. The CDR3 DNA is TGTGCCAGCAGTTCCCTACGCGGACAGGGGGCCTACGAGCAGTACGTC. Translating it yields CASSSLRGQGAYEQYV.

This clone was counted between two and nine times. This chain uses TRBV7-9 with TRBJ2-7, with D maybe TRBD2 (6 bases). Germline V gene sequence: CDR1 SEHNR, CDR2 FQNEAQ (reference sequence). V lost 1 base to trimming and J lost 2 bases, with 9 bases between them. The CDR3 length is 14 residues. The CDR3 DNA reads TGTGCCAGCAGCTTAGGGGGGGACGCCTACGAGCAGTACGTC. This sequence encodes CASSLGGDAYEQYV.

This chain joins TRBV2 and TRBJ2-7; 11 bases align to TRBD1. After removal of 6 bases from V and 6 bases from J, the junction contained 10 bases not matched to a gene. Looked up from germline, CDR1 is SNHLY and CDR2 is FYNNEI. This CDR3 has 15 amino acids. The CDR3 DNA reads as TGTGCCAGCAGCCCGCCGGGACAGGGGGTTCTCGAGCAGTACTTC. Protein: CASSPPGQGVLEQYF.

This clone was found a few times. V is TRBV29-1 and J is TRBJ2-3; tentatively, D is TRBD1 (6 bases). V was cut by 7 bases and J by 10 bases, with 15 bases left in between. Germline V gene lookup returns CDR1 SQVTM and CDR2 ANQGSEA. The CDR3 has 11 amino acids. The CDR3 coding sequence is TGCAGCGCCAGAACAGGGCAAGCGCAGTATTTT. It is translated as CSARTGQAQYF.

This clone was detected a few times. As DNA, the CDR3 is TGTGCCAGCAGCGTCGGGGAATTCTCCCGCTCGTTCTTC. It is translated as CASSVGEFSRSFF. V gene TRBV7-8 combines with J gene TRBJ2-1, with D tentatively TRBD2 (5 bases). CDR3 length: 13 amino acids. With 5 bases removed from V and 15 bases from J, the gap between germline ends came to 20 bases. The germline V gene encodes CDR1 SGHVS and CDR2 FQNEAQ.

The chain combines TRBV5-1 with TRBJ1-6; unclear D gene. CDR3 size: 13 residues. The germline CDR1 and CDR2 sequences are SGHRS and YFSETQ. The V gene lost 3 bases and the J gene lost 6 bases, with 7 bases spanning the gap. The CDR3 region is CASSSDTNSPLHF. Here the CDR3 DNA reads TGCGCCAGCAGCTCAGATACTAATTCACCCCTCCACTTT.